The 23 T cell receptor beta chains below all came from one sample that was sequenced in a study of T cell responses to AZD1222 COVID-19 vaccine. Profiling relied on immunoSEQ multiplex PCR, and the TCRdb table lists in-frame clones only, not all of them. This table has some 120,000 clones, roughly 90% appearing once. This material consisted of peripheral blood, taken on day 0 of AZD1222 vaccination. These receptors all stem from an adult in good health.

The gene calls are TRBV7-6 and TRBJ2-1; a weak D match, TRBD2 (6 bases). V was cut by 2 bases and J by 5 bases, with 16 bases left in between. Germline CDR1 SGHVS, CDR2 FNYEAQ. This CDR3 is built from 16 residues. Written as DNA, the CDR3 is TGTGCCAGCAGCTTATGGGAGCCTGCGGGGAACAATGAGCAGTTCTTC. It translates to CASSLWEPAGNNEQFF.

The V gene is TRBV27, the J gene TRBJ2-1; TRBD1 or TRBD2 may be the D gene (5 bases each). The CDR3 loop spans 15 amino acids. Germline V gene lookup returns CDR1 MNHEY and CDR2 SMNVEV (reference sequence). The germline V and J ends were trimmed by 8 bases and 4 bases, with 18 bases remaining between them. This chain's CDR3 is CASGRGVTSYNEQFF. CDR3 bases: TGTGCCAGCGGTAGGGGAGTTACCTCATACAATGAGCAGTTCTTC.

The chain has TRBV9 and TRBJ2-5, with 15 nucleotides matching TRBD2. The ends lost 3 bases at V and 5 bases at J; junction bases unmatched: 8. The CDR3 consists of 17 residues. Germline CDR1 SGDLS, CDR2 YYNGEE. CDR3 coding DNA: TGTGCCAGCAGCGCCGGACTAGCGGGGGGGGCTTTGGAGACCCAGTACTTC. Protein: CASSAGLAGGALETQYF.

This rearrangement joins TRBV11-3 to TRBJ2-6, with unresolved D. The CDR3 is 19 amino acids. CDR1 SGHNT and CDR2 YENEEA come from the germline V gene. V was clipped by 0 bases and J by 0 bases, with 15 bases between them. CDR3 amino acids: CASSLEAWQEDSGANVLTF. CDR3 sequence (DNA): TGTGCCAGCAGCTTAGAAGCTTGGCAGGAAGACTCTGGGGCCAACGTCCTGACTTTC.

The chain has TRBV3-1 (or the pseudogene TRBV3-2) and TRBJ2-7, with a tentative D call TRBD1 (7 bases). The CDR3 sequence is 15 residues long. The germline CDR1 and CDR2 sequences are LGHDT and YNNKEL (reference sequence). V was trimmed by 1 base and J by 9 bases, leaving 19 bases between them. The DNA of the CDR3 is TGTGCCAGCAGCCAAGGTACCGCGGGACAGCGGATGCAGTACTTC. Amino acids: CASSQGTAGQRMQYF.

The J gene is TRBJ1-4, the V gene TRBV5-4, with 10 bases identical to TRBD1. Germline V gives CDR1 SGHNT, CDR2 YYREEE (reference sequence). The J segment lost 5 bases and the V segment lost 4 bases, leaving 8 bases of the junction unmatched. The CDR3 spans 16 residues. This chain's CDR3 is CASSGGQGKPNEKLFF. The CDR3 nucleotides read TGTGCCAGCAGCGGGGGACAGGGGAAGCCAAATGAAAAACTGTTTTTT.

The chain has TRBV11-3 and TRBJ2-7, with a possible D match to TRBD2 (6 bases). The CDR3 is made up of 14 amino acids. V lost 5 bases and J 7 bases, leaving 18 bases between the germline ends. Germline assignment: CDR1 SGHNT and CDR2 YENEEA. The CDR3 here is CASSPGTPLGEQYF. Here the CDR3 DNA reads TGTGCCAGCAGCCCAGGGACTCCACTGGGGGAGCAGTACTTC.

This chain links TRBV19 with TRBJ1-4, with a tentative D call TRBD1 (5 bases). Germline V gene lookup returns CDR1 LNHDA and CDR2 SQIVND (reference sequence). CDR3 length: 15 residues. V was cut by 6 bases and J by 7 bases, with 18 bases left in between. CDR3 DNA sequence: TGTGCCAGTAGCCCAAAAGGGGCGGACGGTGAAAAACTGTTTTTT. The encoded protein is CASSPKGADGEKLFF.

This chain joins TRBV11-3 and TRBJ2-6; D not resolved. The CDR3 runs to 15 residues. Trimming pared 3 bases from V and 1 base from J, leaving 7 bases between. Germline V lookup: CDR1 SGHNT, CDR2 YENEEA. The CDR3 protein is CASSFKSSGANVLTF. The CDR3 DNA reads as TGTGCCAGCAGCTTTAAGAGTTCTGGGGCCAACGTCCTGACTTTC.

A single count supports this clone. The V and J genes are TRBV18 and TRBJ2-1; 9 bases fit TRBD2. The CDR3 extends over 15 amino acids. The germline CDR1 and CDR2 sequences are KGHSH and LQKENI. V lost 3 bases and J lost 6; bases outside the gene matches: 6. CDR3 DNA sequence: TGTGCCAGCTCACCGCGGCTAGCGGGAACCAATGAGCAGTTCTTC. Protein sequence: CASSPRLAGTNEQFF.

V and J are TRBV28 and TRBJ2-7, with TRBD2 matching 9 bases. V lost 5 bases and J lost 2; bases outside the gene matches: 10. The CDR3 is 16 residues long. Germline CDR1 and CDR2: MDHEN and SYDVKM. CDR3 in amino acids: CASSPLWLAGTYEQYF. Here the CDR3 DNA reads TGTGCCAGCAGTCCTCTGTGGCTAGCGGGAACCTACGAGCAGTACTTC.

The chain couples TRBV13 to TRBJ2-4, with a possible D match to TRBD2 (7 bases). The CDR3 contains 21 residues. Germline loops: CDR1 PRHDT, CDR2 FYEKMQ (reference sequence). Between the trimmed V and J ends, which lost 1 base and 0 bases, there was a span of 25 bases. CDR3 nucleotide sequence: TGTGCCAGCAGCTTAGTAAAATATTGGGGGGGCCCTTCTCTAGCCAAAAACATTCAGTACTTC. It translates to CASSLVKYWGGPSLAKNIQYF.

The V gene is TRBV5-6, the J gene TRBJ2-7; D possibly corresponds to TRBD2 (5 bases). The CDR3 length is 11 residues. The germline V gene encodes CDR1 SGHDT and CDR2 YYEEEE. Deletions cut 4 bases from V and 3 bases from J, with 5 bases between. As DNA, the CDR3 is TGTGCCAGCAGCCGGGACTACGAGCAGTACTTC. Protein: CASSRDYEQYF.

This rearrangement joins TRBV6-1 to TRBJ2-7; a weak D match, TRBD1 (6 bases). V lost 3 bases, J lost 6 bases, and 9 bases lay in between. The germline V gene encodes CDR1 MNHNS and CDR2 SASEGT. The CDR3 runs 12 residues. CDR3 protein: CASSDSGAEQYF. CDR3 in DNA: TGTGCCAGCAGTGATTCAGGGGCCGAGCAGTACTTC.

V gene TRBV18 combines with J gene TRBJ1-1; D gene uncertain. Germline V lookup: CDR1 KGHSH, CDR2 LQKENI. Trimming took off 4 bases at V and 0 bases at J, with 6 bases between the two ends. This CDR3 is built from 13 residues. The CDR3 nucleotides are TGTGCCAGCTCACGTGCGTTGAACACTGAAGCTTTCTTT. It translates to CASSRALNTEAFF.

This chain joins TRBV7-8 and TRBJ2-7, with TRBD2 matching over 9 bases. Germline trimming cut 6 bases from V and 5 bases from J; bases unmatched to any gene: 20. CDR3 length: 18 amino acids. The germline V gene encodes CDR1 SGHVS and CDR2 FQNEAQ. CDR3 amino acids: CASRPGMAGAGGLHEQYF. As DNA, the CDR3 is TGTGCCAGCAGACCAGGGATGGCTGGAGCGGGAGGTCTCCACGAGCAGTACTTC.

The rearrangement joins TRBV7-9 to TRBJ2-1; a weak D match, TRBD2 (6 bases). V lost 2 bases and J lost 7, with 15 bases in between. The germline gives CDR1 SEHNR, CDR2 FQNEAQ (reference sequence). The CDR3 is 15 amino acids. The CDR3 here is CASSLHDTGRNEQFF. CDR3 DNA: TGTGCCAGCAGCTTACACGACACGGGGAGGAATGAGCAGTTCTTC.

This sequence joins TRBV3-1 (or the pseudogene TRBV3-2) and TRBJ1-3; no clear D. CDR3 length: 13 residues. CDR1 LGHDT and CDR2 YNNKEL come from the germline V gene (reference sequence). Trimming stripped 7 bases from V and 4 bases from J, with 11 bases between. CDR3 amino acids: CASTLIGGNTIYF. The CDR3 nucleotides are TGTGCCAGCACCTTGATAGGGGGAAACACCATATATTTT.

The chain combines TRBV29-1 with TRBJ2-5; either TRBD1 or TRBD2 may fit D (5 bases each). Germline V gene lookup returns CDR1 SQVTM and CDR2 ANQGSEA. V was cut by 6 bases and J by 1 base, with 9 bases left in between. The CDR3 is 12 amino acids. The DNA for the CDR3 is TGCAGCGTGGGACCCCGCCAAGAGACCCAGTACTTC. Translating gives CSVGPRQETQYF. Together with reference TRBV29-1 and TRBJ2-5, the CDR3 gives the full variable domain: SAVISQKPSRDICQRGTSLTIQCQVDSQVTMMFWYRQQPGQSLTLIATANQGSEATYESGFVIDKFPISRPNLTFSTLTVSNMSPEDSSIYLCSVGPRQETQYFGPGTRLLVL.

This chain connects TRBV6-4 to TRBJ2-7; D call uncertain. Between the trimmed V and J ends, which lost 7 bases and 4 bases, there was a span of 2 bases. CDR1 is MRHNA, CDR2 SNTAGT, per germline. This CDR3 spans 9 amino acids. This CDR3 reads CASTYEQYF. The CDR3 DNA is TGTGCCAGCACTTACGAGCAGTACTTC.

This chain joins TRBV7-9 and TRBJ1-1; 7 bases agree with TRBD1. The length of the CDR3 is 15 residues. The J segment lost 1 base and the V segment lost 2 bases, leaving 4 bases of the junction unmatched. Germline V gene data show CDR1 as SEHNR and CDR2 as FQNEAQ (reference sequence). Here the CDR3 reads CASSLWGQSNTEAFF. The CDR3 DNA is TGTGCCAGCAGCTTATGGGGACAGTCGAACACTGAAGCTTTCTTT.

The gene calls are TRBV19 and TRBJ2-3; a possible D gene is TRBD2 (6 bases). Deletions cut 5 bases from V and 2 bases from J, with 11 bases between. The CDR3 length is 14 residues. Germline CDR1 is LNHDA and CDR2 is SQIVND (reference sequence). In DNA form, the CDR3 reads TGTGCCAGTAGTGCCGGAGGGTTCACAGATACGCAGTATTTT. It is translated as CASSAGGFTDTQYF.

The chain combines TRBV6-7 with TRBJ2-1; D may be TRBD1 (6 bases). TRBV6-7 is an ORF for which the function is uncertain. V was trimmed by 0 bases and J by 2 bases, leaving 8 bases between them. This CDR3 is built from 15 residues. CDR3 sequence: CASSYSGQTYNEQFF. The DNA for the CDR3 is TGTGCCAGCAGTTACTCCGGACAGACCTACAATGAGCAGTTCTTC.